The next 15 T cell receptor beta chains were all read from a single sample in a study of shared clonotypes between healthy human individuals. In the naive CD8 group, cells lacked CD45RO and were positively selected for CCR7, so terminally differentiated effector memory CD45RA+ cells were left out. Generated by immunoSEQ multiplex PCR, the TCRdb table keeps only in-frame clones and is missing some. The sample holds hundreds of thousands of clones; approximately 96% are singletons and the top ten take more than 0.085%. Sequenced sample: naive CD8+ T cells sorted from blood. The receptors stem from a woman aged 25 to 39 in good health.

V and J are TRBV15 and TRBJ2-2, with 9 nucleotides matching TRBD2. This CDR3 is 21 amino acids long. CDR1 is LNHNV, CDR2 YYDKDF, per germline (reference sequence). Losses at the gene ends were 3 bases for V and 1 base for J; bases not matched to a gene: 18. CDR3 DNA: TGTGCCACCAGCAGGGACAAGTTTCAAGGGCTAGCGGGACAGAACACCGGGGAGCTGTTTTTT. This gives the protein CATSRDKFQGLAGQNTGELFF.

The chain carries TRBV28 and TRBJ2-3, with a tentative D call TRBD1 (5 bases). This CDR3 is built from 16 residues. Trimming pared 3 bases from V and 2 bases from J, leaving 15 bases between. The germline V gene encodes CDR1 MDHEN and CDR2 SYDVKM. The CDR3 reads CASSFGIGAPTDTQYF. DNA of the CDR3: TGTGCCAGCAGTTTTGGGATAGGGGCCCCCACAGATACGCAGTATTTT. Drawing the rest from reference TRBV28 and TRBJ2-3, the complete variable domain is DVKVTQSSRYLVKRTGEKVFLECVQDMDHENMFWYRQDPGLGLRLIYFSYDVKMKEKGDIPEGYSVSREKKERFSLILESASTNQTSMYLCASSFGIGAPTDTQYFGPGTRLTVL.

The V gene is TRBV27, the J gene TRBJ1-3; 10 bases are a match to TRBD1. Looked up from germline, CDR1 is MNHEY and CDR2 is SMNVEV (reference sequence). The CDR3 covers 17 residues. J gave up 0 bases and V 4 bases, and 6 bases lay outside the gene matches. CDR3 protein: CASSSARTGGSGNTIYF. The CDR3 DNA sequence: TGTGCCAGCAGTTCAGCTCGGACAGGGGGCTCTGGAAACACCATATATTTT.

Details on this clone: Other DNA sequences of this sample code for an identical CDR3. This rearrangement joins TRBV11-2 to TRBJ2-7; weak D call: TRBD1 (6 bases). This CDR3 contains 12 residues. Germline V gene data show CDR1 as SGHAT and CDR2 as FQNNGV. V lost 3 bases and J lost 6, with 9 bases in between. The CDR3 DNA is TGTGCCAGCAGCTTGGGGGCAGGCGAGCAGTACTTC. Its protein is CASSLGAGEQYF.

CDR3 nucleotide sequence: TGTGCCAGCAGTGACTACAGGTCCTACGAGCAGTACTTC. Its protein product is CASSDYRSYEQYF. V usage is TRBV6-4 and J usage is TRBJ2-7, with D perhaps TRBD1 (5 bases). This CDR3 region has 13 residues. CDR1 and CDR2 (germline): MRHNA, SNTAGT. V was clipped by 1 base and J by 1 base, with 5 bases between them.

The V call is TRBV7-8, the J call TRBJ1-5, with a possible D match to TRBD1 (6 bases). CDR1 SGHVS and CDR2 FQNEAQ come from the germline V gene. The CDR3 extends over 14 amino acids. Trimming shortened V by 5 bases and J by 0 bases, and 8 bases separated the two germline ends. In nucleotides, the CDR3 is TGTGCCAGCAGCACAGGGTATAGCAATCAGCCCCAGCATTTT. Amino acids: CASSTGYSNQPQHF.

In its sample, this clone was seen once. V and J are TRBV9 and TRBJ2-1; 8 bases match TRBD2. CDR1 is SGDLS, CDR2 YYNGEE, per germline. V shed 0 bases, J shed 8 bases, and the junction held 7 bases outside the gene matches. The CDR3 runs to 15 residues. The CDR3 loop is CASSVAGGPGYEQFF. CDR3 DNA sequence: TGTGCCAGCAGCGTAGCGGGAGGGCCAGGGTATGAGCAGTTCTTC.

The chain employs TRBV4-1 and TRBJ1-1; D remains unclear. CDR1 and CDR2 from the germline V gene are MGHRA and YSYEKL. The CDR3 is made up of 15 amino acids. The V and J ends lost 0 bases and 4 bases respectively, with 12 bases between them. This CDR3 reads CASSQDLAGGTEAFF. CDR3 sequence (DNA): TGCGCCAGCAGCCAAGATCTGGCTGGAGGCACTGAAGCTTTCTTT.

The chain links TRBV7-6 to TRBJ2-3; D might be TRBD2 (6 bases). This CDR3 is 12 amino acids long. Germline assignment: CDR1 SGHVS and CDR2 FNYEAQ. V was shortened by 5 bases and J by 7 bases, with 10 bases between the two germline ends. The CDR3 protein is CASSPAGNTQYF. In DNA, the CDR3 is TGTGCCAGCAGCCCCGCGGGGAATACGCAGTATTTT.

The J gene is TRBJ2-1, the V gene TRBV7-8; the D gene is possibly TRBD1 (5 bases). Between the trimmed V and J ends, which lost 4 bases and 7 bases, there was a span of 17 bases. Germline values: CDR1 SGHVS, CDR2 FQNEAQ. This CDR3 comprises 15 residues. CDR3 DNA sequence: TGTGCCAGCAGCTCGAACAGGTTTTCAGGGAATGAGCAGTTCTTC. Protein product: CASSSNRFSGNEQFF.

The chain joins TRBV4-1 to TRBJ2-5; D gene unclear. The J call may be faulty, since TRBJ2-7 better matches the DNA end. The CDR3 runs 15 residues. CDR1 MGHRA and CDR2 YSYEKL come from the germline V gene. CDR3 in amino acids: CASSQDLGRPYEQYF. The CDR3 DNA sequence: TGCGCCAGCAGCCAAGATCTGGGCAGACCCTACGAGCAGTACTTC.

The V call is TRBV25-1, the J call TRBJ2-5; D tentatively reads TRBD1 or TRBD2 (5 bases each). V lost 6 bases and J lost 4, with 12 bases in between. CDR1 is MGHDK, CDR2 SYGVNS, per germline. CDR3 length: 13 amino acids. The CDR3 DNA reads TGTGCCAGCAGCGGGACGGATACAGAGACCCAGTACTTC. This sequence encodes CASSGTDTETQYF.

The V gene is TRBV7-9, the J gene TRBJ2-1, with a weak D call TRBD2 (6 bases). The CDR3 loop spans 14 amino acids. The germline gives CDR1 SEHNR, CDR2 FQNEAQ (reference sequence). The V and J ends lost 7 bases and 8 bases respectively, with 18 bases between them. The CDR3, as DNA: TGTGCCAGCATCCCGACTGGCGGAGGGGATGAGCAGTTCTTC. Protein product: CASIPTGGGDEQFF.

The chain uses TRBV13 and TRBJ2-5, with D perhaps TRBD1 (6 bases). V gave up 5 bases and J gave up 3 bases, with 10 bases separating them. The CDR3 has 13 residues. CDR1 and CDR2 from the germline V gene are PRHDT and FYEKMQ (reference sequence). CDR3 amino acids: CASSLGQEETQYF. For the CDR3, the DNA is TGTGCCAGCAGCCTGGGACAAGAAGAGACCCAGTACTTC.

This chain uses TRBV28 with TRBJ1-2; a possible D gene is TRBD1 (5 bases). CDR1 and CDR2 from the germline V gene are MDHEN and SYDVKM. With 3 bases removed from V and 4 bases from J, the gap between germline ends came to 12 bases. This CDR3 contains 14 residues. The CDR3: CASSLGGETYGYTF. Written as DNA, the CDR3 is TGTGCCAGCAGTTTGGGGGGGGAAACCTATGGCTACACCTTC.